Listed here is a single TCR beta chain. The antigen remains unidentified. Germline V gene sequence: CDR1 MNHEY, CDR2 SVGAGI. The CDR3 has 19 residues. It was from whole blood, with no T cell sorting, that total RNA was isolated. The data were obtained in a study of monozygotic twins with inflammatory bowel disease. Study-level findings and limits: IBD patients exhibited fewer clonotypes shared with other individuals than healthy twins, particularly with disease activity.

UMIs were attached via template switching, each with a 6-nucleotide sample barcode. TCRdb reprocessed the 5' RACE reads, keeping one entry per CDR3 protein, no DNA. The repertoire table contains approximately 140,000 distinct CDR3 sequences. The chain couples TRBV6-5 to TRBJ1-6; TCRdb indicates TRBD1, and absent DNA this call remains unverified. The specimen was blood. This receptor was obtained from a human donor with ulcerative colitis or Crohn's disease, or a healthy co-twin of an affected twin (not recorded which). This chain's CDR3 is CASSSSGGTLSSYNSPLHF.